This record covers a single T cell receptor (beta chain). Antigen: not known. The PCR had 60 Vbeta and 13 Jbeta primers. Profiling relied on immunoSEQ multiplex PCR, and the TCRdb table lists in-frame clones only, not all of them. The repertoire has some 130,000 clones, 70% to 80% of them found once; the top ten carry about 6.5%. This entry comes from a study of cytomegalovirus exposure and HLA in healthy donors. Broader study findings: Later on, an analysis showed TCR association rates differing by HLA locus, with DRB1 the most and HLA-C the fewest. The study labeled approximately 150 TCR beta chains cytomegalovirus-associated.

This CDR3 comprises 15 residues. Trimming pared 1 base from V and 0 bases from J, leaving 4 bases between. The germline CDR1 and CDR2 sequences are LGHNA and YNFKEQ. The chain is built from TRBV4-2 and TRBJ2-6; D gene ambiguous. Sequences were obtained from PBMCs. This receptor was identified in a man in his forties in good health and CMV-seropositive. The CDR3 is CASSQVSSGANVLTF. The CDR3 DNA reads as TGTGCCAGCAGCCAAGTCAGCTCTGGGGCCAACGTCCTGACTTTC.